The 22 T cell receptor beta chains listed next were all sequenced from one sample in a study of metastatic and nonmetastatic thyroid tumors. TCRdb re-analyzed the PCR reads using MiXCR. The repertoire has roughly 11,000 clones, under 30% of them found once; the top ten carry 20% to 25%. Ahead of thyroid surgery, no patient had received treatment of any kind. Sequencing used adjacent normal tissue. These receptors were obtained from a male donor with papillary thyroid cancer or a benign thyroid nodule (not recorded which). Some clones in this sample may be carry-over from other donors' samples.

This clone was observed a single time. The rearrangement uses TRBV27 and TRBJ2-7; tentatively, D is TRBD1 (5 bases). Trimming pared 0 bases from V and 6 bases from J, leaving 12 bases between. This CDR3 has 14 residues. The V gene's germline CDR1 is MNHEY and CDR2 SMNVEV (reference sequence). CDR3 sequence: CASSLSGVTSEQYF. CDR3 coding DNA: TGTGCCAGCAGTTTATCAGGGGTGACCTCCGAGCAGTACTTC.

The V and J genes are TRBV20-1 and TRBJ2-2; D is unclear. In germline, CDR1 is DFQATT, CDR2 SNEGSKA (reference sequence). The CDR3 runs to 14 residues. The V end was cut by 0 bases, the J end by 0 bases, with 5 bases between. CDR3 residues: CSARELTNTGELFF. As DNA, the CDR3 is TGCAGTGCTAGAGAACTTACGAACACCGGGGAGCTGTTTTTT.

The J gene is TRBJ2-7, the V gene TRBV20-1; tentatively, D is TRBD1 (5 bases). Germline CDR1 and CDR2: DFQATT and SNEGSKA (reference sequence). V was cut by 8 bases and J by 3 bases, with 14 bases left in between. The CDR3 is made up of 12 amino acids. The CDR3 sequence is CSKTDISYEQYF. CDR3 DNA sequence: TGCAGTAAAACGGACATTAGCTACGAGCAGTACTTC.

This clone has only a few counts. V is TRBV7-8 and J is TRBJ1-6, with 9 bases fitting TRBD1. The length of the CDR3 is 17 residues. The germline V gene has CDR1 SGHVS and CDR2 FQNEAQ. V was clipped by 0 bases and J by 1 base; unmatched bases: 1. CDR3 protein: CASSLAGTGSYNSPLHF. CDR3 nucleotides: TGTGCCAGCAGCTTAGCCGGGACAGGGTCCTATAATTCACCCCTCCACTTT.

Judged by abundance, this clone is medium-sized (0.01 to 0.1%). This chain connects TRBV20-1 to TRBJ2-7, with 8 bases identical to TRBD1. The CDR3 sequence is 15 residues long. With V trimmed by 1 base and J by 6 bases, 11 bases remained unmatched. Germline V gives CDR1 DFQATT, CDR2 SNEGSKA (reference sequence). The CDR3 region is CSARVPGQGYAEQYF. The CDR3 nucleotides read TGCAGTGCTAGAGTCCCCGGACAGGGTTACGCCGAGCAGTACTTC.

This clone is classed as medium-sized (0.01 to 0.1%). The gene calls are TRBV5-4 and TRBJ2-3; 8 nucleotides agree with TRBD2. The CDR3 sequence is 16 residues long. V trimming: 0 bases; J trimming: 2 bases; junction bases outside the gene matches: 5. Looked up from germline, CDR1 is SGHNT and CDR2 is YYREEE (reference sequence). This CDR3 is CASSLVAGPATDTQYF. Written as DNA, the CDR3 is TGTGCCAGCAGCTTGGTAGCGGGGCCCGCCACAGATACGCAGTATTTT. Full variable domain (rest looked up from reference TRBV5-4 and TRBJ2-3): ETGVTQSPTHLIKTRGQQVTLRCSSQSGHNTVSWYQQALGQGPQFIFQYYREEENGRGNFPPRFSGLQFPNYSSELNVNALELDDSALYLCASSLVAGPATDTQYFGPGTRLTVL.

The rearrangement joins TRBV10-3 to TRBJ2-1, with 13 bases identical to TRBD2. Germline V gene sequence: CDR1 ENHRY, CDR2 SYGVKD. V lost 6 bases to trimming and J lost 9 bases; unmatched junction nucleotides: 5. The CDR3 is 14 residues long. CDR3 loop: CAIRPGLAGSEQFF. In DNA form, the CDR3 reads TGTGCCATCAGGCCGGGACTAGCGGGGAGTGAGCAGTTCTTC.

The chain recombines TRBV20-1 with TRBJ2-7; D gene ambiguous. CDR3 length: 13 residues. V lost 3 bases, J lost 2 bases, and 11 bases lay in between. Per the germline V gene, CDR1 is DFQATT and CDR2 is SNEGSKA (reference sequence). In DNA, the CDR3 is TGCAGTGCTAGTCGACTTAAAGCCTACGAGCAGTACTTC. This gives the protein CSASRLKAYEQYF.

With respect to this clone: At one end the junction does not follow the germline gene, possibly because of a read error. V usage is TRBV6-1 and J usage is TRBJ2-4; TRBD2 is a possible D gene (5 bases). CDR1 and CDR2 (germline): MNHNS, SASEGT. This CDR3 region has 15 residues. This CDR3 is CASSQQRMDSNIHYF. The CDR3 nucleotides are TGTGCCAGCAGTCAACAGAGGATGGACTCAAACATTCATTACTTC.

This clone showed up many times. The chain is built from TRBV5-4 and TRBJ2-1, with 7 bases aligning to TRBD2. CDR3 length equals 16 residues. V lost 4 bases and J lost 3; bases outside the gene matches: 10. Per germline, CDR1 SGHNT and CDR2 YYREEE (reference sequence). The CDR3 reads CASSNSGGVGYNEQFF. CDR3 bases: TGTGCCAGCAGCAACAGTGGGGGGGTTGGCTACAATGAGCAGTTCTTC.

This clone turned up a few times. V usage is TRBV28 and J usage is TRBJ2-5; D uncertain. Trimming removed 3 bases from V and 7 bases from J, with 12 bases in between. The CDR3 sequence is 13 residues long. Germline CDR1 MDHEN, CDR2 SYDVKM. CDR3 residues: CASSFVFYGTQYF. The CDR3 DNA sequence: TGTGCCAGCAGTTTTGTGTTTTACGGGACCCAGTACTTC.

This sequence joins TRBV4-2 and TRBJ2-3; tentative D call: TRBD1 (6 bases). The CDR3 consists of 16 residues. Trimming stripped 0 bases from V and 8 bases from J, with 18 bases between. Germline CDR1 and CDR2: LGHNA and YNFKEQ. The chain's CDR3 is CASSQEPTGDLGTQYF. CDR3 coding DNA: TGTGCCAGCAGCCAAGAACCGACAGGAGACCTCGGTACGCAGTATTTT.

In this sample, this clone is medium-sized. The chain joins TRBV10-3 to TRBJ2-1; TRBD1 matches 8 bases. This CDR3 region has 13 residues. Trimming removed 10 bases from V and 8 bases from J; junction bases left unmatched: 10. The V gene's germline CDR1 is ENHRY and CDR2 SYGVKD. The CDR3, as DNA: TGTGCCACCGACGGGACAGGCAACGATGAGCAGTTCTTC. This translates into CATDGTGNDEQFF.

This clone was recorded a few times. The genes are TRBV28 and TRBJ2-7; the D is unclear. The CDR3 runs to 13 residues. Trimming took 6 bases from V and 0 from J, leaving 9 bases between them. Germline CDR1 reads MDHEN; CDR2 reads SYDVKM. The CDR3 region has the DNA TGTGCCAGCAGGTCCGCCTCCTCCTACGAGCAGTACTTC. The encoded protein is CASRSASSYEQYF. Based on the CDR3 plus reference TRBV28 and TRBJ2-7, the full variable domain is DVKVTQSSRYLVKRTGEKVFLECVQDMDHENMFWYRQDPGLGLRLIYFSYDVKMKEKGDIPEGYSVSREKKERFSLILESASTNQTSMYLCASRSASSYEQYFGPGTRLTVT.

The sample holds many counts of this clone. A clone one base away is much larger, so this may be a read error. The conserved phenylalanine or tryptophan normally closing the CDR3 is absent here, so this likely arose from a read error. It is unclear where the CDR3 begins or ends on the DNA, so no DNA is shown, and the CDR3 is as TCRdb lists it. The rearrangement uses TRBV9 and TRBJ1-2; the table's TRBD1 call for D was not verified on the DNA. CDR1 is SGDLS, CDR2 YYNGEE, per germline. The CDR3 has 8 residues if both end residues are counted. CDR3 sequence: CAGSIHRG.

This chain connects TRBV4-1 to TRBJ1-1; D ambiguous. Germline values: CDR1 MGHRA, CDR2 YSYEKL. The CDR3 length is 16 residues. The V gene lost 0 bases and the J gene lost 0 bases, with 11 bases spanning the gap. For the CDR3, the DNA is TGCGCCAGCAGCCAAGATCGTAGGCCCATGAACACTGAAGCTTTCTTT. Its translation is CASSQDRRPMNTEAFF.

This clone occurred a few times. A read error may account for a junction end that differs from germline. This sequence joins TRBV28 and TRBJ2-1, with 7 positions matching TRBD2. This CDR3 is built from 13 residues. Germline CDR1 MDHEN, CDR2 SYDVKM. The CDR3 spells CANSLSAGLERFF. DNA of the CDR3: TGTGCCAACAGTTTATCAGCGGGGTTAGAACGGTTCTTC.

This clone was seen more than once but under ten times. The chain links TRBV19 to TRBJ1-2, with 9 bases fitting TRBD1. V lost 7 bases and J lost 4; bases outside the gene matches: 10. The germline CDR1 and CDR2 sequences are LNHDA and SQIVND (reference sequence). The CDR3 is 15 amino acids. The CDR3 loop reads CASKISGTGIYGYTF. The DNA of the CDR3 is TGTGCCAGTAAAATTTCCGGGACAGGGATCTATGGCTACACCTTC.

The chain joins TRBV20-1 to TRBJ1-2; D is undetermined. V dropped 3 bases and J dropped 3 bases, with 17 bases sitting between them. CDR1 and CDR2 from the germline V gene are DFQATT and SNEGSKA (reference sequence). This CDR3 region has 15 residues. The CDR3 DNA follows: TGCAGTGCTAGTAGGACGGGGAGCAGTGACTATGGCTACACCTTC. It specifies CSASRTGSSDYGYTF.

This clone was recorded a few times. The CDR3 sequence is CAIRPRDSSNYGYTF. In DNA, the CDR3 is TGTGCCATCAGACCCCGGGACTCCAGTAACTATGGCTACACCTTC. The chain carries TRBV10-3 and TRBJ1-2, with a tentative D call TRBD1 (5 bases). This CDR3 comprises 15 residues. Between the trimmed V and J ends, which lost 6 bases and 1 base, there was a span of 15 bases. The germline V gene has CDR1 ENHRY and CDR2 SYGVKD.

By share, this clone ranks as medium-sized. The genes are TRBV14 and TRBJ1-6; 8 positions match TRBD1. V lost 1 base and J lost 5; bases outside the gene matches: 4. This CDR3 is built from 16 residues. Germline V gives CDR1 SGHDN, CDR2 FVKESK. CDR3 DNA sequence: TGTGCCAGCAGCCAAGCCGGACAGGGAGATAATTCACCCCTCCACTTT. Translation: CASSQAGQGDNSPLHF.

This clone was recorded a few times. The V gene is TRBV20-1, the J gene TRBJ2-1; 7 nucleotides agree with TRBD2. The V and J ends lost 0 bases and 3 bases, in that order; junction bases with no gene match: 8. Germline CDR1 DFQATT, CDR2 SNEGSKA (reference sequence). The CDR3 is 16 amino acids. CDR3 DNA: TGCAGTGCTAGAGATGGGAAGCGGGAAGACTACAATGAGCAGTTCTTC. Residues: CSARDGKREDYNEQFF.